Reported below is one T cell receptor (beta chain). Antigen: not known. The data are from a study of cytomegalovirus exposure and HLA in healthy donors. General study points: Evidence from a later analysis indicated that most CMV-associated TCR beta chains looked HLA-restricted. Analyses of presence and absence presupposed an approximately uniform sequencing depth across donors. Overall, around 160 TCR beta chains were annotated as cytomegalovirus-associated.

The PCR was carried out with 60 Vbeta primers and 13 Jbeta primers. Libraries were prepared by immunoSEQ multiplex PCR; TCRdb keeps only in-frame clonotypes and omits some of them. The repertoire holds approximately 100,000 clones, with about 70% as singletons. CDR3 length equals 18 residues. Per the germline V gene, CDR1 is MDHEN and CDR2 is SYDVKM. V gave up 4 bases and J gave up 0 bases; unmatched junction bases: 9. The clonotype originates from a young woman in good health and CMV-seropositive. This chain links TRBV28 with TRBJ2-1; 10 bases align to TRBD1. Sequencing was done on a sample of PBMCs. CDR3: CASSSRAGTGASYNEQFF. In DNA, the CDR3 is TGTGCCAGCAGTTCCAGAGCCGGGACAGGGGCCTCCTACAATGAGCAGTTCTTC.